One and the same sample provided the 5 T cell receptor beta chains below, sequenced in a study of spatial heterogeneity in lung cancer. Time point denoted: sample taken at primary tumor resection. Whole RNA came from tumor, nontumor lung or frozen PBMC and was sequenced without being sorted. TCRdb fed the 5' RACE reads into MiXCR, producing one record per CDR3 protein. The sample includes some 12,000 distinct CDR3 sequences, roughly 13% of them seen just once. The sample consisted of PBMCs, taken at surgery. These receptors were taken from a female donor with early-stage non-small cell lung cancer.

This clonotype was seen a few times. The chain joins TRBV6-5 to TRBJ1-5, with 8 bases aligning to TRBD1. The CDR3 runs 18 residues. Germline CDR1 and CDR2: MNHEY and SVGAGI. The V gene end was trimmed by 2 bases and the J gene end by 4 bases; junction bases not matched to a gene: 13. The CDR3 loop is CASSYKGPWTGRNQPQHF. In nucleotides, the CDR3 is TGTGCCAGCAGTTACAAGGGCCCCTGGACAGGGAGAAATCAGCCCCAGCATTTT.

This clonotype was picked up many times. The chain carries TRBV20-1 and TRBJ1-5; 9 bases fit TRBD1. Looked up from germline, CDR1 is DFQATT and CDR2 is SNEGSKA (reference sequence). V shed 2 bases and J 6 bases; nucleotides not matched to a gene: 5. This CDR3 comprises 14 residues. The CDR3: CSARPGTGSQPQHF. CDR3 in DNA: TGCAGTGCTAGACCCGGGACAGGGAGTCAGCCCCAGCATTTT.

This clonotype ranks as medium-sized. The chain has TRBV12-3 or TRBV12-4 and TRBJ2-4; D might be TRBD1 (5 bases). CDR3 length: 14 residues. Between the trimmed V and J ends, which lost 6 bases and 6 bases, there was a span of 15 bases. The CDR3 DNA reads TGTGCCAGCAGGGCAGACAGCCGTGGAAACATTCAGTACTTC. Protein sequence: CASRADSRGNIQYF.

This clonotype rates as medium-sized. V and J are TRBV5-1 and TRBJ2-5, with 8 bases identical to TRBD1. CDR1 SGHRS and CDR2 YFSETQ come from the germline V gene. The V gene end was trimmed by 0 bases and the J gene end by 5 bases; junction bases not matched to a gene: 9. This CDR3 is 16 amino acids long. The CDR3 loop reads CASSLGGQGASETQYF. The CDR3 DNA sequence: TGCGCCAGCAGCTTGGGAGGGCAGGGGGCCTCGGAGACCCAGTACTTC.

CDR3 in DNA: TGTGCCAGCAGATCAATTCCGGCTGGCTACGAGCAGTACTTC. This translates into CASRSIPAGYEQYF. The chain is built from TRBV11-2 and TRBJ2-7; D is unresolved. Per the germline V gene, CDR1 is SGHAT and CDR2 is FQNNGV. V was trimmed by 6 bases and J by 3 bases, leaving 15 bases between them. This CDR3 is 14 amino acids long.